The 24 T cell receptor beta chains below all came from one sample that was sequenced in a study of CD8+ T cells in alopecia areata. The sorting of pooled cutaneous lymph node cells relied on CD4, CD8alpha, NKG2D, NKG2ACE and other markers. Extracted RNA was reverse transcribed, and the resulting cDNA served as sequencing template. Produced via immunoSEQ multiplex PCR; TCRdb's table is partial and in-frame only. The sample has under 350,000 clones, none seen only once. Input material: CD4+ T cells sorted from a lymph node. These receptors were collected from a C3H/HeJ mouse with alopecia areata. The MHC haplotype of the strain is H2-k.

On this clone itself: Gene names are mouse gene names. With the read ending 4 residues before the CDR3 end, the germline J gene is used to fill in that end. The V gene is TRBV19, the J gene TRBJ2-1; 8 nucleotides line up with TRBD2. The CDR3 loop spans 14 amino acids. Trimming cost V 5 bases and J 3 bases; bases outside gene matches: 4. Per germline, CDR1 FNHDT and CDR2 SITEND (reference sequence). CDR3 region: CASRRDWSYAEQFF. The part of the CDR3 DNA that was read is TGTGCCAGCAGACGGGACTGGAGCTATGCT.

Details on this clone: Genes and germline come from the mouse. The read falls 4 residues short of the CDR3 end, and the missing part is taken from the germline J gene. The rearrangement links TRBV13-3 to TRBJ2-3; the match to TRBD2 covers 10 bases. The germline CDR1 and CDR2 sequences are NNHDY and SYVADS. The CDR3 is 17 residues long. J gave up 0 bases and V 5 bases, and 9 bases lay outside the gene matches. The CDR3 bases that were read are TGTGCCAGCAGCGGACTGGGGGACCCTTCTAGTGCAGAA. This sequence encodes CASSGLGDPSSAE. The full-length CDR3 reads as CASSGLGDPSSAETLYF.

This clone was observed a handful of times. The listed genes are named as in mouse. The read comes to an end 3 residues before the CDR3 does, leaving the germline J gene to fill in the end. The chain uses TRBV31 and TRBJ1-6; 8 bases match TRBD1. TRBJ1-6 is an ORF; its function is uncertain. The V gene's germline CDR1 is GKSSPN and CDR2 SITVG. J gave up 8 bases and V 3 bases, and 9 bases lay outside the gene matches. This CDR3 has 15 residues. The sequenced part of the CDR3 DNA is TGTGCCTGGAGGATCCAGGGGGCAATATATTCGCCC. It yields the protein CAWRIQGAIYSP. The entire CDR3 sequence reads CAWRIQGAIYSPLYF.

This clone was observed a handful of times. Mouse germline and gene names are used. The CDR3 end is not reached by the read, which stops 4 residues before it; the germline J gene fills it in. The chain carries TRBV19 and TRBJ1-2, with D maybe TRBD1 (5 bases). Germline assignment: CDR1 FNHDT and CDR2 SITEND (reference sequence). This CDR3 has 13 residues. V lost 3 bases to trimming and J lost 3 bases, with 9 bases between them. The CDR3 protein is CASSSGGDSDYTF. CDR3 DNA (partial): TGTGCCAGCAGTAGTGGGGGGGACTCC.

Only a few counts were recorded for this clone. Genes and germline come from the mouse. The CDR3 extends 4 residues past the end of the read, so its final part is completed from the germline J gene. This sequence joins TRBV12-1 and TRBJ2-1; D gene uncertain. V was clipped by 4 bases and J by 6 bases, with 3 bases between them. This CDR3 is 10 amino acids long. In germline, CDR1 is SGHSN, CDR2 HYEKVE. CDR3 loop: CASSLAEQFF. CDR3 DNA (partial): TGTGCCAGCTCACTTGCT.

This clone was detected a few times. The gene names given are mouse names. CDR3 protein: CASSVRTGGNSPLYF. Partial CDR3 DNA: TGTGCCAGCAGTGTCCGGACAGGGGGTAATTCGCCC. The rearrangement uses TRBV13-1 and TRBJ1-6; 10 bases agree with TRBD1. The read comes to an end 3 residues before the CDR3 does, leaving the germline J gene to fill in the end. TRBJ1-6 counts as an open reading frame of uncertain function. CDR1 is NSHNY and CDR2 is SYGAGN in the germline V gene. The CDR3 consists of 15 residues. The V gene end was trimmed by 3 bases and the J gene end by 6 bases; junction bases not matched to a gene: 3.

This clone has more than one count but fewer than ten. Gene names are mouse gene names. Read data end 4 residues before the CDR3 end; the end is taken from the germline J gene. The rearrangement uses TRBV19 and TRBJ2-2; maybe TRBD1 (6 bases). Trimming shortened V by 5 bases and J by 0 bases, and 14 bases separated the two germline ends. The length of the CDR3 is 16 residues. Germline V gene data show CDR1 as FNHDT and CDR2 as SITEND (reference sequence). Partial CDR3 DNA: TGTGCCAGCAGCCCCGACAGGACCCCAAACACCGGG. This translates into CASSPDRTPNTG. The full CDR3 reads CASSPDRTPNTGQLYF.

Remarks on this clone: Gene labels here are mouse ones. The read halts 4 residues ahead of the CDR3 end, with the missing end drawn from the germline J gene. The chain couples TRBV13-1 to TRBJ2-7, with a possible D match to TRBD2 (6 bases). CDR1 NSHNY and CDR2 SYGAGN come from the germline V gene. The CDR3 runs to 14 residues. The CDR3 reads CASSEPGLLYEQYF. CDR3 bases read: TGTGCCAGCAGTGAACCGGGACTCCTTTAT.

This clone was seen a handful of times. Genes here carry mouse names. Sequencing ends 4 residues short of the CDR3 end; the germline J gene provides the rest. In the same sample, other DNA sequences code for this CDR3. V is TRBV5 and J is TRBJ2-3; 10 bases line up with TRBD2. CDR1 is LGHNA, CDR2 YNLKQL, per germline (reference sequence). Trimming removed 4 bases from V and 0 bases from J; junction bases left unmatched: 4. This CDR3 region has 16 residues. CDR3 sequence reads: CASSPTGGTSAETLYF. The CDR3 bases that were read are TGTGCCAGCAGCCCGACTGGGGGGACGAGTGCAGAA.

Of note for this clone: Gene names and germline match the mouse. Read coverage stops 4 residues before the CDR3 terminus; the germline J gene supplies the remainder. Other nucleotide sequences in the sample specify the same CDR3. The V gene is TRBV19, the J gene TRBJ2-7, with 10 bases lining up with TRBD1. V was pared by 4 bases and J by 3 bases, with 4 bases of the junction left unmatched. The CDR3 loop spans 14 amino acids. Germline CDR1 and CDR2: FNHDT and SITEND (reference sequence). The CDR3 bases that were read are TGTGCCAGCAGTCGGACAGGGGGGGACTAT. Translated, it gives CASSRTGGDY. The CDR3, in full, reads CASSRTGGDYEQYF. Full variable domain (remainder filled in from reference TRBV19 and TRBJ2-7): GGIITQTPKFLIGQEGQKLTLKCQQNFNHDTMYWYRQDSGKGLRLIYYSITENDLQKGDLSEGYDASREKKSSFSLTVTSAQKNEMAVFLCASSRTGGDYEQYFGPGTRLTVL.

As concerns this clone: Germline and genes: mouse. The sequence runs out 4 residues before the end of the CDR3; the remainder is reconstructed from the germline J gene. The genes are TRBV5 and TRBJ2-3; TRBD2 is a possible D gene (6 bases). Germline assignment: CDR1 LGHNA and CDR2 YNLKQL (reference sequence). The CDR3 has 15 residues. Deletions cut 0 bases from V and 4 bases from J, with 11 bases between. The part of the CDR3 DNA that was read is TGTGCCAGCAGCCAAGATTCTGGGGCGACAGAA. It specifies CASSQDSGATE. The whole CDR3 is CASSQDSGATETLYF.

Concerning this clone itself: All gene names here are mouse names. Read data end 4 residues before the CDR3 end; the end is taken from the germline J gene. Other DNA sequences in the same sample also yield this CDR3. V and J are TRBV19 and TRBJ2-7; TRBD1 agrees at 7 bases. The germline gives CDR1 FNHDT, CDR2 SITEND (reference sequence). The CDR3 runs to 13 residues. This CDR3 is CASSIGDRYEQYF. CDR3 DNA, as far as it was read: TGTGCCAGCAGTATTGGGGACAGATAT.

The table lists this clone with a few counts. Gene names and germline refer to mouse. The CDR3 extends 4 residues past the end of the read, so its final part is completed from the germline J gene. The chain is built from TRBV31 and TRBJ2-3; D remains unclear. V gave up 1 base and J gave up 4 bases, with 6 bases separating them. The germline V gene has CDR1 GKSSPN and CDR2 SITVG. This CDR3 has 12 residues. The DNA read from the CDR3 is TGTGCCTGGAGTCAGGGCTCAGAA. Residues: CAWSQGSE. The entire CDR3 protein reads CAWSQGSETLYF.

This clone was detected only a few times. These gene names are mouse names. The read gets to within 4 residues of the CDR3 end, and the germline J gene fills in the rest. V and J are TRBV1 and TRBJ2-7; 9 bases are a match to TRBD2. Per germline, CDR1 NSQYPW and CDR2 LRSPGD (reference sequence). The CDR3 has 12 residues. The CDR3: CTCSGLGDEQYF. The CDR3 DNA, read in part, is TGCACCTGCAGTGGACTGGGGGAT.

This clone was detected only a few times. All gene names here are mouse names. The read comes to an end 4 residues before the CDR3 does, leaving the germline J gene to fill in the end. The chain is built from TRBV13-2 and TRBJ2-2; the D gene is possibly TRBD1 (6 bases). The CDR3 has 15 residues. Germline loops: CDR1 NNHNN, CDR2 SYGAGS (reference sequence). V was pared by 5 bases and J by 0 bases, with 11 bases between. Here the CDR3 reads CASGAGQTNTGQLYF. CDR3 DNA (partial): TGTGCCAGCGGAGCGGGACAAACAAACACCGGG.

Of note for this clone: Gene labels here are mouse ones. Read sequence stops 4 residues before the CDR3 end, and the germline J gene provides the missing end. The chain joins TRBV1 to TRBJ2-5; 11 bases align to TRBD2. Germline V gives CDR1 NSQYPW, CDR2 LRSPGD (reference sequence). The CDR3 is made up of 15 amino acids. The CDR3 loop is CTCSDTGGALDTQYF. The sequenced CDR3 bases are TGCACCTGCAGTGACACTGGGGGGGCGTTAGAC.

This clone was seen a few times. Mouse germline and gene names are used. The CDR3 sequence is CASSDARDWANYAEQFF. The CDR3 bases that were read are TGTGCCAGCAGTGATGCACGTGACTGGGCGAACTATGCT. The J gene is TRBJ2-1, the V gene TRBV13-1; 7 nucleotides match TRBD2. The CDR3 extends 4 residues past the end of the read, so its final part is completed from the germline J gene. The V and J ends lost 0 bases and 1 base, in that order; junction bases with no gene match: 7. The CDR3 covers 17 residues. From germline, CDR1 is NSHNY and CDR2 SYGAGN.

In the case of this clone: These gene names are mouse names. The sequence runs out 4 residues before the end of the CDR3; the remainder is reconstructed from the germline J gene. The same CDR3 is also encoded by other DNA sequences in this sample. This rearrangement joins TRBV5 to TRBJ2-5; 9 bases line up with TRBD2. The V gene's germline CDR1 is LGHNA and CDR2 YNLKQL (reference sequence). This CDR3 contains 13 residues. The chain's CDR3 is CASSLGGRDTQYF. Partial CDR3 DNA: TGTGCCAGCAGCCTGGGGGGGCGCGAC.

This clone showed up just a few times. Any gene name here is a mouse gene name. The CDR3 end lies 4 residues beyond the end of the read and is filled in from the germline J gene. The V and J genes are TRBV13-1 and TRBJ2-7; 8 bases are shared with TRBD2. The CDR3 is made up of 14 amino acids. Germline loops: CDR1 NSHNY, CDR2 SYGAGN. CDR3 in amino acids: CASSDDWGKYEQYF. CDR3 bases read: TGTGCCAGCAGTGATGACTGGGGGAAATAT.

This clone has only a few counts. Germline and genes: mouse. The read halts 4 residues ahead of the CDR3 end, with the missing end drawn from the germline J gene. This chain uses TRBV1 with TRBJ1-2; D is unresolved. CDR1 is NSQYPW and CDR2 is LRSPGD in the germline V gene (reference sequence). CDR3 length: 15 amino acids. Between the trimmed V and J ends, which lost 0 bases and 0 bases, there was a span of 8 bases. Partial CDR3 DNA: TGCACCTGCAGTGCAGATCTGGGGACAAACTCC. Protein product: CTCSADLGTNS. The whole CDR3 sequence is CTCSADLGTNSDYTF.

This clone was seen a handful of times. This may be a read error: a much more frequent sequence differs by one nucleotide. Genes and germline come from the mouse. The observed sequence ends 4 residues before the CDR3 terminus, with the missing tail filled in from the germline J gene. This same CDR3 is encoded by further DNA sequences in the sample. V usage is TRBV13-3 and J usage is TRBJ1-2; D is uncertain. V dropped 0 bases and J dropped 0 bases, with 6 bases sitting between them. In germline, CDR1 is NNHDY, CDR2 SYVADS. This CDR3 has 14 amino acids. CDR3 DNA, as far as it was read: TGTGCCAGCAGTGATGCTACAGCAAACTCC. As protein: CASSDATANS. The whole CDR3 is CASSDATANSDYTF.

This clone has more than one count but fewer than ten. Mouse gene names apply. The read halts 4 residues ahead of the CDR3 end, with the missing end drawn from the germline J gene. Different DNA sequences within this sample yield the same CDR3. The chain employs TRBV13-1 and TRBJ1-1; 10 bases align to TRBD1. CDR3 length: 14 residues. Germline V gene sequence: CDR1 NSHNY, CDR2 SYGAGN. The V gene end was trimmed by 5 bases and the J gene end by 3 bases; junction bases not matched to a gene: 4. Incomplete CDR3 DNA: TGTGCCAGCAGGCGGGACAGGGGTGACACA. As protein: CASRRDRGDT. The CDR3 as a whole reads CASRRDRGDTEVFF.

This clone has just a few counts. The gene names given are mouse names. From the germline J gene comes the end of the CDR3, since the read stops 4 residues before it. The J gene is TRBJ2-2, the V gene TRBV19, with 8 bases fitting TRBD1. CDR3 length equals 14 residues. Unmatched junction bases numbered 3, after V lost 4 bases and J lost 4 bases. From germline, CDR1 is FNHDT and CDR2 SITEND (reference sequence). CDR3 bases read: TGTGCCAGCAGTCGCAGGGGGCGCACCGGG. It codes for CASSRRGRTG. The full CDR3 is CASSRRGRTGQLYF.

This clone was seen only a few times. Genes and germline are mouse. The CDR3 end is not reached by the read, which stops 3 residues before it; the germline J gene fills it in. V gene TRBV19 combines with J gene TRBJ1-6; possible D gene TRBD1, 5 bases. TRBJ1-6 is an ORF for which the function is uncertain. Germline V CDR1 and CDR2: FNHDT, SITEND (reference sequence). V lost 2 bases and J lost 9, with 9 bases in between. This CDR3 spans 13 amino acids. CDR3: CASSIQGGSPLYF. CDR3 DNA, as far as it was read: TGTGCCAGCAGTATCCAGGGCGGTTCGCCC.